This T cell receptor (beta chain) was retrieved from a study of T cell responses to AZD1222 COVID-19 vaccine (TCRdb year 2021). With regard to the full study: AZD1222 recipients given second doses at about 4 weeks or at about 12 weeks were pooled, since spike-specific TCR depth and breadth were not found to differ between the two schedules. TCR sequencing covered more than 230 trial participants: 200 to 220 given two doses of AZD1222 and about 26 given two doses of MenACWY control vaccine. Trial participants were enrolled by age into subgroups of 18-55, 56-69 and 70-plus years, and roughly 160, 29 and 62 TCR-sequenced participants, respectively, were included in these subgroups. The paper's findings and limits, for the study overall: Most participants were white British and females outnumbered males, and the authors suggested that clonal diversity may have been underestimated. Conclusions about previously exposed vaccinees were limited because only six AZD1222 recipients were SARS-CoV-2 seropositive at baseline. A significant rise in spike-specific TCR breadth and depth was observed after two AZD1222 doses relative to day 0 and relative to MenACWY recipients. The vaccine-associated CD4 TCRs covered the entire spike protein, and the dominant responses fell in regions 160-218 and 743-854. Reportedly, close to half of the unique spike-specific TCRs recognized epitopes lying outside the regions that are mutated in the B.1.351 and B.1.1.7 variants. No day 14 peak-response samples were available, so repertoires were characterized only after the peak T cell response. The 56-69-year group was small, and its depth increase did not reach significance, likely because of low power.

The CDR3 regions of human TCRbeta chains were subjected to immunosequencing. The study's own analysis went as follows. TCRs in the repertoires were matched against a reference library of SARS-CoV-2-specific TCRs that had been generated with the MIRA antigen-specificity platform. Breadth was defined as the fraction of unique TCRs that were SARS-CoV-2-associated, and depth was defined as the fraction of total T cells that were SARS-CoV-2-associated. Using the MIRA data, every spike-specific TCR was mapped to the spike region that the TCR reacted to and assigned to either a CD4 or a CD8 class. Log10-transformed breadth and depth values were compared by one-way ANOVA with Sidak's multiple comparisons tests. TCRdb obtained this table from immuneACCESS and retained in-frame rearrangements with V and J assigned. These tables miss some clones; where compared with another copy, unresolved V genes account for less than half of the shortfall, and the remainder is unexplained. That table gives V, J and clone size, and the DNA gave D and trimming. The sample records under 60,000 clones, around 80% of which are singletons. The ten largest clones add up to 10% of the sample.

The time point label, read with the paper, signifies: baseline before first vaccination. The vaccinee samples were drawn from two UK trials, COV001 and COV002, one of which was a single-blind randomized controlled phase 2/3 trial testing AZD1222 (ChAdOx1 nCoV-19) in healthy adults. For TCRbeta chain sequencing, PBMC samples were collected from trial participants at day 0 and at day 28 after the second dose. As regards this clone: The specificity of this receptor is unknown. No per-base quality is available; no much larger clone lies one base away.

The source material was peripheral blood, sampled on day 0 of AZD1222 vaccination. This TCR was recovered from an adult in good health.

The CDR3 protein: CAYARTWDTEAFF. The base sequence is TGTGCCTACGCGAGAACCTGGGACACTGAAGCTTTCTTT. The rearranged chain carries TRBV6-5 and TRBJ1-1, with an unclear D gene assignment. Including cysteine and phenylalanine, the CDR3 has 13 amino acids. Only CDR3 DNA remains: 39 bases, in frame from the first base. A distance of 16 bases separates the germline ends of V and J, which lose 11 bases and 3 bases respectively. The germline V gene sets CDR1 to MNHEY and CDR2 to SVGAGI.